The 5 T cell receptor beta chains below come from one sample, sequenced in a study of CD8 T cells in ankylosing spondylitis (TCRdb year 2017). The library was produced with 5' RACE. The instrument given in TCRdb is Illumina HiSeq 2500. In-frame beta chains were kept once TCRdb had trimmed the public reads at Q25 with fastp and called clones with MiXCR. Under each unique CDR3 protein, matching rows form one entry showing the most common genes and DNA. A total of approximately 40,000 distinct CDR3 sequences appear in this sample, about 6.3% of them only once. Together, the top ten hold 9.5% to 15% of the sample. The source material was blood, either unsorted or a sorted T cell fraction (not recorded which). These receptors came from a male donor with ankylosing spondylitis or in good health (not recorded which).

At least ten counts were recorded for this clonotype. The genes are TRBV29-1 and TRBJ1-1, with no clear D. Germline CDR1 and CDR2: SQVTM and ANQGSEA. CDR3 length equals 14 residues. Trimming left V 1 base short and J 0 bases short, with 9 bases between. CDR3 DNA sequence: TGCAGCGTTGAAGGGCCAAGTATGAACACTGAAGCTTTCTTT. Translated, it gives CSVEGPSMNTEAFF.

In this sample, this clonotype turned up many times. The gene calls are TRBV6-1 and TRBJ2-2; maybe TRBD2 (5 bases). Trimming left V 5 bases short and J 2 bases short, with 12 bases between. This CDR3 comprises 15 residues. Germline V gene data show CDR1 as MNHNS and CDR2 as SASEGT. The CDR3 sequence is CASSRNRGNTGELFF. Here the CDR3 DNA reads TGTGCCAGCAGTCGTAACCGGGGAAACACCGGGGAGCTGTTTTTT.

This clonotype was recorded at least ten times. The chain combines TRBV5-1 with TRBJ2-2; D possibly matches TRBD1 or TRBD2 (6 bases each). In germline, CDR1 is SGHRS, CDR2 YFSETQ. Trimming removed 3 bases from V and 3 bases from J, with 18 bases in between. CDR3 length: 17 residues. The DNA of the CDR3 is TGCGCCAGCAGCTGGGACATTCGGGGAGGCGACACCGGGGAGCTGTTTTTT. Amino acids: CASSWDIRGGDTGELFF.

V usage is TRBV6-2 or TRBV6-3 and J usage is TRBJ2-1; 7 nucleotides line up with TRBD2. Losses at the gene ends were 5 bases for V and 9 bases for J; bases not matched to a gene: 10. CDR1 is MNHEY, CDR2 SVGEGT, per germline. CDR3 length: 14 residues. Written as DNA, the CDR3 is TGTGCCAGCAGTACGTACTCCGGGAGGAGTGAGCAGTTCTTC. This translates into CASSTYSGRSEQFF.

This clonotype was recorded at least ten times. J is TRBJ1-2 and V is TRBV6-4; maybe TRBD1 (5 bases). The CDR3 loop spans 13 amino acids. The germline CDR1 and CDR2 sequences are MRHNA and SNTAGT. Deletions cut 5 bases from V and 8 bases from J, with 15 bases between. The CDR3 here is CASSPSGFGGYTF. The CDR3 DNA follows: TGTGCCAGCAGTCCCTCAGGGTTCGGAGGCTACACCTTC.